The 2 T cell receptor beta chains presented below share a single source sample, sequenced in a study of blood T cells in healthy people across ages. Primed by a sample-barcoded 5' primer and a J-beta primer mix, a second PCR proceeded for roughly 7 to 11 cycles. TCRdb redid the calling of the 5' RACE reads with MiXCR, one entry per CDR3 protein. The sample lists about 1.5 million distinct CDR3 sequences, roughly 43% occurring once. Source material: blood. The receptors originated from a woman between 18 and 29 years old in good health.

V gene TRBV7-2 combines with J gene TRBJ2-3; 7 nucleotides align to TRBD2. CDR1 is SGHTA, CDR2 FQGNSA, per germline. With V trimmed by 5 bases and J by 3 bases, 11 bases remained unmatched. CDR3 length: 16 residues. CDR3 loop: CASSPGGFHGTDTQYF. DNA of the CDR3: TGTGCCAGCAGCCCGGGGGGATTTCACGGGACAGATACGCAGTATTTT.

This clonotype was found a few times. V and J are TRBV9 and TRBJ2-1; weak D call: TRBD2 (5 bases). Per the germline V gene, CDR1 is SGDLS and CDR2 is YYNGEE. V lost 1 base and J lost 3, with 8 bases in between. The CDR3 sequence is 14 residues long. In DNA, the CDR3 is TGTGCCAGCAGCGTAAAGCGGCTCTACAATGAGCAGTTCTTC. It translates to CASSVKRLYNEQFF.